Shown below are 30 T cell receptor beta chains from a single sample sequenced in a study of PD-1 blockade in classical Hodgkin lymphoma. Libraries were prepared by immunoSEQ multiplex PCR; TCRdb keeps only in-frame clonotypes and omits some of them. This sample carries approximately 11,000 clones, approximately 84% of them seen once, and the ten largest clones take roughly 5.5%. Relapse after autologous stem cell transplantation occurred in every patient, and brentuximab vedotin exposure varied. This specimen was peripheral blood mononuclear cells (PBMCs), taken before the second cycle of nivolumab. These receptors came from a human donor with classical Hodgkin lymphoma.

J is TRBJ2-5 and V is TRBV4-1; D unresolved. Trimming left V 3 bases short and J 4 bases short, with 21 bases between. Germline CDR1 is MGHRA and CDR2 is YSYEKL. CDR3 length: 17 residues. The CDR3 DNA follows: TGCGCCAGCAGCCAGTACGGTAGGAAAGATTTGAGAGAGACCCAGTACTTC. Protein product: CASSQYGRKDLRETQYF.

V gene TRBV21-1 combines with J gene TRBJ2-7; the table names TRBD2, a call not compared with the DNA. TRBV21-1 is a known pseudogene. The CDR3 totals 15 residues. The chain's CDR3 is CASSKVEPSTYEQYF. CDR3 in DNA: TGTGCCAGCAGCAAAGTGGAGCCTTCGACCTACGAGCAGTACTTC.

This chain joins TRBV9 and TRBJ2-5; the match to TRBD2 covers 7 bases. This CDR3 contains 13 residues. Germline CDR1 reads SGDLS; CDR2 reads YYNGEE. J lost 3 bases, V lost 3 bases, and 2 bases had no gene match. The CDR3 here is CASSARGEETQYF. The CDR3 DNA sequence: TGTGCCAGCAGCGCACGGGGGGAAGAGACCCAGTACTTC.

This clone has just a few counts. The chain is built from TRBV11-2 and TRBJ2-7; D remains unclear. The CDR3 runs to 14 residues. V lost 0 bases, J lost 3 bases, and 9 bases lay in between. CDR1 is SGHAT and CDR2 is FQNNGV in the germline V gene. CDR3 coding DNA: TGTGCCAGCAGCTTAGATGGCGTAGGCTACGAGCAGTACTTC. Its protein is CASSLDGVGYEQYF.

The chain joins TRBV18 to TRBJ2-1; possibly TRBD2 for D (6 bases). V lost 3 bases to trimming and J lost 2 bases, with 14 bases between them. This CDR3 is 16 amino acids long. Looked up from germline, CDR1 is KGHSH and CDR2 is LQKENI. CDR3 in DNA: TGTGCCAGCTCACCCTCTTCCGGGGGAGCCTACAATGAGCAGTTCTTC. This encodes CASSPSSGGAYNEQFF.

The CDR3 bases are TGTGCCAGCAGTTCCCGAGGACAGGTCCTCTCCTACGAGCAGTACTTC. The encoded protein is CASSSRGQVLSYEQYF. V gene TRBV27 combines with J gene TRBJ2-7, with 7 nucleotides matching TRBD1. Germline V gives CDR1 MNHEY, CDR2 SMNVEV (reference sequence). The CDR3 sequence is 16 residues long. Trimming removed 4 bases from V and 0 bases from J; junction bases left unmatched: 9.

This clone showed up just a few times. The chain uses TRBV2 and TRBJ2-3; a weak D match, TRBD2 (6 bases). The length of the CDR3 is 14 residues. The V end was cut by 6 bases, the J end by 3 bases, with 13 bases between. Germline lookup yields CDR1 SNHLY and CDR2 FYNNEI. The CDR3 DNA reads TGTGCCAGCAGGCAGGTTCGGGGGACAGATACGCAGTATTTT. Translating it yields CASRQVRGTDTQYF.

The gene calls are TRBV6-6 and TRBJ2-7, with 9 nucleotides matching TRBD1. The CDR3 consists of 14 residues. Germline CDR1 and CDR2: MNHNY and SVGAGI (reference sequence). Trimming took 5 bases from V and 3 from J; bases not matched to a gene: 5. The CDR3 loop reads CASSQTGGGYEQYF. For the CDR3, the DNA is TGTGCCAGCAGTCAAACAGGGGGCGGCTACGAGCAGTACTTC.

The V and J genes are TRBV19 and TRBJ2-5, with 11 positions matching TRBD2. V shed 4 bases and J 1 base; nucleotides not matched to a gene: 5. The CDR3 is 16 residues long. In germline, CDR1 is LNHDA, CDR2 SQIVND (reference sequence). The CDR3 nucleotides read TGTGCCAGTAGTAGAACTAGCGGGGGCTTCCAAGAGACCCAGTACTTC. Protein: CASSRTSGGFQETQYF.

The chain joins TRBV5-1 to TRBJ2-5; 8 bases are shared with TRBD2. From germline, CDR1 is SGHRS and CDR2 YFSETQ. Unmatched junction bases numbered 9, after V lost 4 bases and J lost 1 base. This CDR3 contains 16 residues. CDR3 nucleotide sequence: TGCGCCAGCAGCACCTCCCTAGCGGGCCCCCAAGAGACCCAGTACTTC. Residues: CASSTSLAGPQETQYF.

This clone was found once. The chain has TRBV28 and TRBJ1-2, with a possible D match to TRBD1 (6 bases). The CDR3 has 15 residues. Germline-derived CDR1 and CDR2 are MDHEN and SYDVKM. V lost 5 bases, J lost 3 bases, and 16 bases lay in between. CDR3 loop: CASSAGPQGHYGYTF. DNA for the CDR3: TGTGCCAGCAGTGCAGGACCCCAGGGGCACTATGGCTACACCTTC.

This clone was observed a few times. V gene TRBV7-3 combines with J gene TRBJ2-2; 14 bases line up with TRBD2. The ends lost 5 bases at V and 6 bases at J; junction bases unmatched: 8. CDR3 size: 17 residues. From germline, CDR1 is SGHTA and CDR2 FQGTGA. The chain's CDR3 is CASSKPGLAGEAGELFF. Written as DNA, the CDR3 is TGTGCCAGCAGCAAACCGGGACTAGCGGGAGAGGCCGGGGAGCTGTTTTTT.

The CDR3 loop reads CASSSTHRGPSYGYTF. The CDR3 DNA sequence: TGTGCCAGCAGTTCGACTCACAGGGGGCCGAGCTATGGCTACACCTTC. The J gene is TRBJ1-2, the V gene TRBV27; TRBD1 matches at 9 bases. The germline gives CDR1 MNHEY, CDR2 SMNVEV (reference sequence). This CDR3 has 16 residues. The junction had 10 bases not matched to a gene; V was cut back by 4 bases and J by 4 bases.

The chain uses TRBV5-1 and TRBJ2-3, with 9 positions matching TRBD2. Germline-derived CDR1 and CDR2 are SGHRS and YFSETQ. The CDR3 is 16 amino acids. The ends lost 2 bases at V and 2 bases at J; junction bases unmatched: 6. The CDR3 spells CASSLLSGSVTDTQYF. The CDR3 nucleotides read TGCGCCAGCAGCTTACTTAGCGGGAGTGTCACAGATACGCAGTATTTT.

J is TRBJ1-4 and V is TRBV5-4, with D tentatively TRBD1 (5 bases). Germline V gives CDR1 SGHNT, CDR2 YYREEE (reference sequence). V lost 4 bases and J 6 bases, leaving 16 bases between the germline ends. The CDR3 loop spans 15 amino acids. CDR3 coding DNA: TGTGCCAGCAGCCGCTGGGGGGATGGGGATGAAAAACTGTTTTTT. It codes for CASSRWGDGDEKLFF.

This clone was picked up one time. The chain combines TRBV5-6 with TRBJ2-5; TRBD2 aligns across 8 bases. CDR1 is SGHDT and CDR2 is YYEEEE in the germline V gene. The CDR3 covers 15 residues. With 3 bases clipped from V and 5 bases from J, the junction kept 9 bases outside the gene matches. The CDR3 protein is CASSSGAGAGETQYF. The DNA for the CDR3 is TGTGCCAGCAGCTCCGGAGCGGGGGCGGGTGAGACCCAGTACTTC.

The V and J genes are TRBV6-6 and TRBJ1-6; D might be TRBD1 (5 bases). Germline lookup yields CDR1 MNHNY and CDR2 SVGAGI (reference sequence). V was shortened by 5 bases and J by 5 bases, with 13 bases between the two germline ends. This CDR3 spans 15 amino acids. The CDR3 DNA follows: TGTGCCAGCAGTGCGAACGGGGCGAATAATTCACCCCTCCACTTT. Encoded protein: CASSANGANNSPLHF.

This clone has a handful of counts. Different DNA sequences within this sample yield the same CDR3. This sequence joins TRBV5-1 and TRBJ2-1, with 8 bases aligning to TRBD2. The V segment lost 3 bases and the J segment 2 bases; nucleotides outside the gene matches: 4. This CDR3 has 15 residues. The germline CDR1 and CDR2 sequences are SGHRS and YFSETQ. The CDR3 loop is CASSSSGGAYNEQFF. In DNA, the CDR3 is TGCGCCAGCAGCTCCTCCGGGGGGGCCTACAATGAGCAGTTCTTC.

This clone was counted a single time. The chain has TRBV18 and TRBJ2-2, with D unclear. The germline V gene has CDR1 KGHSH and CDR2 LQKENI. This CDR3 comprises 15 residues. V was clipped by 3 bases and J by 4 bases, with 12 bases between them. The CDR3 is CASSPGSLATGELFF. The DNA for the CDR3 is TGTGCCAGCTCACCGGGGTCATTGGCCACCGGGGAGCTGTTTTTT.

The rearrangement uses TRBV13 and TRBJ2-5; D gene ambiguous. The V end was cut by 5 bases, the J end by 2 bases, with 9 bases between. This CDR3 contains 13 residues. CDR1 is PRHDT, CDR2 FYEKMQ, per germline (reference sequence). The chain's CDR3 is CASSPPGQETQYF. CDR3 in DNA: TGTGCCAGCAGCCCCCCAGGACAAGAGACCCAGTACTTC.

This sequence joins TRBV25-1 and TRBJ1-2; 9 bases line up with TRBD1. The CDR3 runs 14 residues. Per the germline V gene, CDR1 is MGHDK and CDR2 is SYGVNS. The J segment lost 7 bases and the V segment lost 6 bases, leaving 9 bases of the junction unmatched. The CDR3 protein is CASRPIQGAGGYTF. The CDR3 DNA sequence: TGTGCCAGCAGACCAATACAGGGGGCTGGTGGCTACACCTTC.

The gene calls are TRBV7-2 and TRBJ1-5; D gene ambiguous. Germline assignment: CDR1 SGHTA and CDR2 FQGNSA. The CDR3 loop spans 15 amino acids. V was cut by 1 base and J by 6 bases, with 13 bases left in between. The CDR3 DNA reads TGTGCCAGCAGCTTAGGGAGTAGGGAGGGTCAGCCCCAGCATTTT. Amino acid sequence: CASSLGSREGQPQHF.

The gene calls are TRBV15 and TRBJ2-1; 15 nucleotides align to TRBD2. The CDR3 covers 15 residues. With 7 bases clipped from V and 15 bases from J, the junction kept 13 bases outside the gene matches. Germline-derived CDR1 and CDR2 are LNHNV and YYDKDF (reference sequence). In DNA form, the CDR3 reads TGTGCCACCAAAGGGATGGGACTAGCGGGAGGATCACGGTTCTTC. This encodes CATKGMGLAGGSRFF.

The gene calls are TRBV28 and TRBJ1-4; possible D gene TRBD1, 6 bases. This CDR3 spans 15 amino acids. The germline V gene encodes CDR1 MDHEN and CDR2 SYDVKM. V shed 4 bases and J shed 7 bases, with 16 bases lying between them. As DNA, the CDR3 is TGTGCCAGCAGTTCGAGGGGGGTTTGGAGTGAAAAACTGTTTTTT. Translated, it gives CASSSRGVWSEKLFF.

This sequence joins TRBV4-1 and TRBJ1-1, with 8 bases identical to TRBD1. This CDR3 contains 17 residues. Germline values: CDR1 MGHRA, CDR2 YSYEKL. Germline trimming cut 0 bases from V and 2 bases from J; bases unmatched to any gene: 8. The CDR3 DNA reads TGCGCCAGCAGCCAAGATCTTCGGACAGGGATAAACACTGAAGCTTTCTTT. Translating gives CASSQDLRTGINTEAFF.

The chain employs TRBV5-1 and TRBJ2-5; D uncertain. The CDR3 is 14 amino acids. Trimming removed 0 bases at V and 1 base at J, with 7 bases between. Germline V gives CDR1 SGHRS, CDR2 YFSETQ. This CDR3 is CASSLASTQETQYF. The CDR3 DNA follows: TGCGCCAGCAGCTTGGCGTCTACCCAAGAGACCCAGTACTTC. Drawing the rest from reference TRBV5-1 and TRBJ2-5, the complete variable domain is KAGVTQTPRYLIKTRGQQVTLSCSPISGHRSVSWYQQTPGQGLQFLFEYFSETQRNKGNFPGRFSGRQFSNSRSEMNVSTLELGDSALYLCASSLASTQETQYFGPGTRLLVL.

J is TRBJ1-5 and V is TRBV19; D is perhaps TRBD1 (5 bases). Germline V gene data show CDR1 as LNHDA and CDR2 as SQIVND (reference sequence). V was pared by 6 bases and J by 4 bases, with 10 bases between. This CDR3 has 13 amino acids. Here the CDR3 reads CASSRDMNQPQHF. The CDR3 nucleotides read TGTGCCAGTAGCAGGGATATGAATCAGCCCCAGCATTTT.

The chain couples TRBV29-1 to TRBJ1-2; the match to TRBD1 covers 7 bases. CDR3 length: 14 residues. Germline lookup yields CDR1 SQVTM and CDR2 ANQGSEA. The J segment lost 2 bases and the V segment lost 6 bases, leaving 9 bases of the junction unmatched. This chain's CDR3 is CSVAPGTANYGYTF. As DNA, the CDR3 is TGCAGCGTCGCCCCCGGGACAGCAAACTATGGCTACACCTTC.

The gene calls are TRBV27 and TRBJ2-1; 7 bases match TRBD1. V trimming: 8 bases; J trimming: 0 bases; junction bases outside the gene matches: 22. The CDR3 is made up of 20 amino acids. Germline CDR1 MNHEY, CDR2 SMNVEV (reference sequence). The CDR3 nucleotides read TGTGCCAGCTCTCAAATGATAGGGGGCCTCTTTAGTAGCTCCTACAATGAGCAGTTCTTC. This encodes CASSQMIGGLFSSSYNEQFF.

This chain uses TRBV4-1 with TRBJ2-7; 13 bases align to TRBD2. CDR3 length: 17 residues. V was pared by 5 bases and J by 4 bases, with 11 bases of the junction left unmatched. In germline, CDR1 is MGHRA, CDR2 YSYEKL. The CDR3 DNA follows: TGCGCCAGCAGCGCTATATCACGGACTAGCGGGAGTTACGAGCAGTACTTC. Its protein product is CASSAISRTSGSYEQYF.